The 24 T cell receptor beta chains reported below all come from one sample, sequenced in a study of blood T cell repertoires in COVID-19. Here immunoSEQ multiplex PCR was the method, and the copy in TCRdb shows in-frame clones only, minus some. Counted here are a few hundred thousand clones, roughly 87% occurring once; the ten biggest clones make up 3%. Material for sequencing was peripheral blood. These receptors originate from a man younger than 30 with active or convalescent COVID-19.

This chain joins TRBV7-8 and TRBJ2-2, with D unclear. V gave up 0 bases and J gave up 3 bases, with 5 bases separating them. This CDR3 spans 14 amino acids. Germline CDR1 SGHVS, CDR2 FQNEAQ. CDR3: CASSLATYTGELFF. The CDR3 coding sequence is TGTGCCAGCAGCTTAGCGACATACACCGGGGAGCTGTTTTTT.

V gene TRBV7-2 combines with J gene TRBJ1-2, with 10 bases matching TRBD1. V dropped 5 bases and J dropped 7; count of bases not matched to a gene: 13. Germline CDR1 SGHTA, CDR2 FQGNSA. The CDR3 consists of 16 residues. The CDR3 loop is CASSLGQGPSSGGYTF. The CDR3 nucleotides read TGTGCCAGCAGCCTGGGACAGGGGCCCTCGTCTGGTGGCTACACCTTC. Filled out from reference TRBV7-2 and TRBJ1-2, the complete variable domain reads GAGVSQSPSNKVTEKGKDVELRCDPISGHTALYWYRQSLGQGLEFLIYFQGNSAPDKSGLPSDRFSAERTGGSVSTLTIQRTQQEDSAVYLCASSLGQGPSSGGYTFGSGTRLTVV.

CDR3 nucleotides: TGTGCCATCAGTGCCGGGGGAGGTGGCTACACCTTC. Its protein is CAISAGGGGYTF. This chain connects TRBV10-3 to TRBJ1-2, with D possibly TRBD1 on 5 matching bases. Germline loops: CDR1 ENHRY, CDR2 SYGVKD. The V gene lost 4 bases and the J gene lost 7 bases, with 10 bases spanning the gap. This CDR3 is built from 12 residues.

The genes are TRBV9 and TRBJ1-2; no reliable D call. The CDR3 spans 14 residues. CDR1 and CDR2 from the germline V gene are SGDLS and YYNGEE. Trimming stripped 3 bases from V and 3 bases from J, with 12 bases between. In DNA form, the CDR3 reads TGTGCCAGCAGCGAGGATGGAGGGCACTATGGCTACACCTTC. Protein: CASSEDGGHYGYTF. The entire variable domain, with the rest obtained from reference TRBV9 and TRBJ1-2, is as follows: DSGVTQTPKHLITATGQRVTLRCSPRSGDLSVYWYQQSLDQGLQFLIQYYNGEERAKGNILERFSAQQFPDLHSELNLSSLELGDSALYFCASSEDGGHYGYTFGSGTRLTVV.

J is TRBJ2-1 and V is TRBV7-2, with D tentatively TRBD2 (6 bases). V was clipped by 3 bases and J by 12 bases, with 9 bases between them. The CDR3 is 11 residues long. Germline V gene data show CDR1 as SGHTA and CDR2 as FQGNSA. Written as DNA, the CDR3 is TGTGCCAGCAGCTTTGGACTACTGCAGTTCTTC. This sequence encodes CASSFGLLQFF.

The chain employs TRBV5-8 and TRBJ2-5; D possibly corresponds to TRBD2 (7 bases). Trimming pared 6 bases from V and 5 bases from J, leaving 17 bases between. The CDR3 runs 14 residues. CDR1 and CDR2 from the germline V gene are SGHTS and YDEGEE. CDR3 region: CASNRGAGFETQYF. The CDR3 DNA reads TGTGCCAGCAACCGGGGGGCAGGGTTCGAGACCCAGTACTTC.

The J gene is TRBJ1-5, the V gene TRBV2; 7 positions match TRBD1. The germline V gene encodes CDR1 SNHLY and CDR2 FYNNEI. Trimming at V came to 8 bases and at J to 5 bases, leaving 3 bases not matched to a gene. The CDR3 has 12 residues. The CDR3 protein is CASRDSHQPQHF. In DNA form, the CDR3 reads TGTGCCAGCCGGGACAGCCATCAGCCCCAGCATTTT. The full variable domain, its missing parts supplied by reference TRBV2 and TRBJ1-5, is EPEVTQTPSHQVTQMGQEVILRCVPISNHLYFYWYRQILGQKVEFLVSFYNNEISEKSEIFDDQFSVERPDGSNFTLKIRSTKLEDSAMYFCASRDSHQPQHFGDGTRLSIL.

The chain has TRBV27 and TRBJ1-5, with a weak D call TRBD1 (6 bases). The CDR3 covers 15 residues. Trimming left V 4 bases short and J 6 bases short, with 16 bases between. Germline-derived CDR1 and CDR2 are MNHEY and SMNVEV (reference sequence). The CDR3 coding sequence is TGTGCCAGCAGTTCGAACACAGGGACGAGTCAGCCCCAGCATTTT. Protein: CASSSNTGTSQPQHF.

V gene TRBV27 combines with J gene TRBJ1-1, with 7 bases identical to TRBD1. Germline values: CDR1 MNHEY, CDR2 SMNVEV (reference sequence). CDR3 length: 14 amino acids. Trimming at V came to 5 bases and at J to 3 bases, leaving 6 bases not matched to a gene. CDR3 amino acids: CASSRQGQDTEAFF. The CDR3 DNA reads TGTGCCAGCAGTAGGCAAGGACAGGACACTGAAGCTTTCTTT.

The chain carries TRBV7-2 and TRBJ2-5; maybe TRBD2 (6 bases). The V end was cut by 3 bases, the J end by 5 bases, with 25 bases between. This CDR3 comprises 18 residues. Germline V gene lookup returns CDR1 SGHTA and CDR2 FQGNSA. The CDR3 region is CASSFSPWGGVGEETQYF. The CDR3 coding sequence is TGTGCCAGCAGCTTCTCCCCTTGGGGCGGGGTCGGGGAGGAGACCCAGTACTTC.

This chain links TRBV7-2 with TRBJ1-1; the D is unclear. V shed 1 base and J shed 4 bases, with 13 bases lying between them. CDR1 and CDR2 (germline): SGHTA, FQGNSA. The CDR3 extends over 15 amino acids. In DNA form, the CDR3 reads TGTGCCAGCAGCTTAGTCATCCCGGGTACCACTGAAGCTTTCTTT. This encodes CASSLVIPGTTEAFF. The full variable domain, completed using reference TRBV7-2 and TRBJ1-1, is GAGVSQSPSNKVTEKGKDVELRCDPISGHTALYWYRQSLGQGLEFLIYFQGNSAPDKSGLPSDRFSAERTGGSVSTLTIQRTQQEDSAVYLCASSLVIPGTTEAFFGQGTRLTVV.

V gene TRBV24-1 combines with J gene TRBJ2-1, with TRBD1 matching 7 bases. V was clipped by 4 bases and J by 5 bases; unmatched bases: 10. CDR3 length: 16 amino acids. CDR1 and CDR2 (germline): KGHDR, SFDVKD. The CDR3 here is CATSDQHSTGNNEQFF. The DNA for the CDR3 is TGTGCCACCAGTGACCAGCATTCGACAGGGAACAATGAGCAGTTCTTC.

This sequence joins TRBV28 and TRBJ2-5; 7 bases align to TRBD2. The CDR3 runs 13 residues. V lost 8 bases, J lost 3 bases, and 6 bases stayed unmatched. CDR1 and CDR2 from the germline V gene are MDHEN and SYDVKM. The CDR3: CASCRTSEETQYF. For the CDR3, the DNA is TGTGCCAGCTGCCGAACTAGCGAAGAGACCCAGTACTTC.

The chain links TRBV6-2 or TRBV6-3 to TRBJ2-5, with 8 bases fitting TRBD1. The CDR3 runs to 15 residues. The V gene's germline CDR1 is MNHEY and CDR2 SVGEGT. The V and J ends lost 0 bases and 5 bases, in that order; junction bases with no gene match: 5. For the CDR3, the DNA is TGTGCCAGCAGTTACTCTGGGACAGGAGGCGAGACCCAGTACTTC. Translation: CASSYSGTGGETQYF.

This chain joins TRBV28 and TRBJ1-2, with 8 bases matching TRBD1. Germline trimming cut 6 bases from V and 5 bases from J; bases unmatched to any gene: 8. CDR1 is MDHEN and CDR2 is SYDVKM in the germline V gene. This CDR3 has 14 amino acids. This CDR3 reads CASSYARGRYGYTF. CDR3 nucleotide sequence: TGTGCCAGCAGCTACGCCAGGGGGCGGTATGGCTACACCTTC.

This sequence joins TRBV28 and TRBJ1-5; TRBD1 might be the D (6 bases). This CDR3 region has 15 residues. Trimming cost V 2 bases and J 1 base, with 9 bases left between them. Germline loops: CDR1 MDHEN, CDR2 SYDVKM. The CDR3 region is CASSLAGASNQPQHF. CDR3 DNA: TGTGCCAGCAGTTTAGCGGGGGCAAGCAATCAGCCCCAGCATTTT.

This clone was seen a single time. This sequence joins TRBV9 and TRBJ2-7; D not resolved. From germline, CDR1 is SGDLS and CDR2 YYNGEE. This CDR3 spans 11 amino acids. Trimming removed 5 bases from V and 3 bases from J, with 6 bases in between. CDR3: CASSRDYEQYF. In nucleotides, the CDR3 is TGTGCCAGCAGTCGCGACTACGAGCAGTACTTC. Full variable domain (missing parts from reference TRBV9 and TRBJ2-7): DSGVTQTPKHLITATGQRVTLRCSPRSGDLSVYWYQQSLDQGLQFLIQYYNGEERAKGNILERFSAQQFPDLHSELNLSSLELGDSALYFCASSRDYEQYFGPGTRLTVT.

The chain is built from TRBV19 and TRBJ2-1, with 7 bases that match TRBD2. The germline CDR1 and CDR2 sequences are LNHDA and SQIVND (reference sequence). V gave up 1 base and J gave up 0 bases; unmatched junction bases: 0. CDR3 length equals 15 residues. CDR3: CASSIAGGSYNEQFF. The DNA of the CDR3 is TGTGCCAGTAGTATAGCGGGGGGCTCCTACAATGAGCAGTTCTTC.

The chain is built from TRBV27 and TRBJ2-1; 7 positions agree with TRBD2. Germline CDR1 is MNHEY and CDR2 is SMNVEV (reference sequence). Losses at the gene ends were 5 bases for V and 0 bases for J; bases not matched to a gene: 10. This CDR3 region has 17 residues. This CDR3 is CASSTPSRGGSYNEQFF. In DNA form, the CDR3 reads TGTGCCAGCAGTACACCCTCGCGCGGGGGCTCCTACAATGAGCAGTTCTTC.

The chain recombines TRBV10-3 with TRBJ2-7; TRBD2 matches at 7 bases. With 2 bases clipped from V and 3 bases from J, the junction kept 1 base outside the gene matches. Germline-derived CDR1 and CDR2 are ENHRY and SYGVKD. The CDR3 runs 13 residues. Here the CDR3 reads CAISEGTNYEQYF. The CDR3 DNA reads TGTGCCATCAGTGAGGGGACTAACTACGAGCAGTACTTC.

The chain links TRBV5-1 to TRBJ2-7, with 8 bases matching TRBD1. The V and J ends lost 4 bases and 3 bases, in that order; junction bases with no gene match: 9. CDR1 and CDR2 (germline): SGHRS, YFSETQ. The CDR3 sequence is 15 residues long. Here the CDR3 reads CASSTGQGNIYEQYF. The CDR3 DNA is TGCGCCAGCAGCACCGGACAGGGTAATATCTACGAGCAGTACTTC.

V is TRBV2 and J is TRBJ2-5; 14 nucleotides agree with TRBD2. V lost 7 bases to trimming and J lost 4 bases; unmatched junction nucleotides: 5. CDR3 length equals 15 residues. Germline V gene lookup returns CDR1 SNHLY and CDR2 FYNNEI. CDR3 nucleotide sequence: TGTGCCAGCAACCCGGGACTAGCGGGAGTAGAGACCCAGTACTTC. It translates to CASNPGLAGVETQYF.

CDR3 loop: CASSVGDKTEAFF. The CDR3 DNA sequence: TGTGCCAGCAGCGTAGGGGACAAAACTGAAGCTTTCTTT. The chain combines TRBV9 with TRBJ1-1; D is perhaps TRBD1 (6 bases). The germline CDR1 and CDR2 sequences are SGDLS and YYNGEE. The CDR3 runs 13 residues. The V end was cut by 0 bases, the J end by 5 bases, with 8 bases between.

The chain combines TRBV6-6 with TRBJ2-7; TRBD1 might be the D (6 bases). Deletions cut 3 bases from V and 5 bases from J, with 8 bases between. The CDR3 is made up of 12 amino acids. The V gene's germline CDR1 is MNHNY and CDR2 SVGAGI (reference sequence). CDR3 nucleotides: TGTGCCAGCAGTTATCCAGGGGACGAGCAGTACTTC. This translates into CASSYPGDEQYF.